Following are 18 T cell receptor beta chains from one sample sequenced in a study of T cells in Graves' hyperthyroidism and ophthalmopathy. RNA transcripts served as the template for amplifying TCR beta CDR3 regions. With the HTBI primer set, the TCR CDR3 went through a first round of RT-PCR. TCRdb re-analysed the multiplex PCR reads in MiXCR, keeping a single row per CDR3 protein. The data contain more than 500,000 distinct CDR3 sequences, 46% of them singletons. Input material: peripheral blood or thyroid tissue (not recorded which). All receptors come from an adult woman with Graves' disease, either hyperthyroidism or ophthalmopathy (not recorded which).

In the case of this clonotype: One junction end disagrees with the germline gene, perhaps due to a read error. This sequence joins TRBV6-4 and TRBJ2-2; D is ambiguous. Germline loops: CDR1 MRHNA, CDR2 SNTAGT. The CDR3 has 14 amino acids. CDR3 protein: CAISDSGHTGELFF. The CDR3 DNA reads TGTGCCATCAGTGACTCGGGTCACACCGGGGAGCTGTTTTTT.

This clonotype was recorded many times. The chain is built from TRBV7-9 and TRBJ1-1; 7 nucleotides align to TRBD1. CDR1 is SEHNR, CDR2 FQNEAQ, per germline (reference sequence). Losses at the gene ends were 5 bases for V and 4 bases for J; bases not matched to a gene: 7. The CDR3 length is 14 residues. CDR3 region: CASSLPPGGTEAFF. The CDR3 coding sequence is TGTGCCAGCAGCCTACCCCCAGGGGGCACTGAAGCTTTCTTT.

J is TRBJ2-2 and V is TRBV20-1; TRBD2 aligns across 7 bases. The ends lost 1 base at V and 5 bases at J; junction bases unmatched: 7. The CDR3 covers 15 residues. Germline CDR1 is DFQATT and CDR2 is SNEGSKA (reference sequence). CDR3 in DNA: TGCAGTGCTAGAGGGGGGGGGAAACCTACCGGGGAGCTGTTTTTT. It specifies CSARGGGKPTGELFF.

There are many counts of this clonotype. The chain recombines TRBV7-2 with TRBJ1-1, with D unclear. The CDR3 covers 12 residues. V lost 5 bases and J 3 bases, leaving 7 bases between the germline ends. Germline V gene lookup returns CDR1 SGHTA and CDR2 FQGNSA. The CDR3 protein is CASSPSYTEAFF. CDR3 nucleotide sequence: TGTGCCAGCAGCCCTTCGTACACTGAAGCTTTCTTT.

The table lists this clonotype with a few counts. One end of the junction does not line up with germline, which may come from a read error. The DNA of the CDR3 is TGTGCCAGCAGTCTAGCGGGAGGGTACACCGGGGAGCTGTTTTTT. This gives the protein CASSLAGGYTGELFF. The chain has TRBV12-3 or TRBV12-4 and TRBJ2-2; 12 bases are a match to TRBD2. The CDR3 runs to 15 residues.

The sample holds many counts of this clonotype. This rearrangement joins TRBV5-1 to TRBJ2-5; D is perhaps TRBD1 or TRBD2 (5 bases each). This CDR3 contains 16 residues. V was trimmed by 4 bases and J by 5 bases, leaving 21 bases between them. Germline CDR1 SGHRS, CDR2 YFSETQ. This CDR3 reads CASSPRGQPTSETQYF. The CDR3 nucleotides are TGCGCCAGCAGCCCGAGGGGTCAGCCCACCTCGGAGACCCAGTACTTC.

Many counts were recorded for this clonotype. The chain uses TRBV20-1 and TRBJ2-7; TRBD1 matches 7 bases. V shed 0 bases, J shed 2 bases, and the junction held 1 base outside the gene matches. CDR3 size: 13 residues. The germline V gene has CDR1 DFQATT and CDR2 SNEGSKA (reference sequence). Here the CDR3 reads CSARDGTAYEQYF. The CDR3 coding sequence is TGCAGTGCTAGAGACGGGACAGCCTACGAGCAGTACTTC.

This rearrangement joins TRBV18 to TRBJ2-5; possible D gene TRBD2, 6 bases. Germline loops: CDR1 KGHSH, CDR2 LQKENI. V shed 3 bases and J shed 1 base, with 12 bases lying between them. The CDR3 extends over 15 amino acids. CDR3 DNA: TGTGCCAGCTCACCGGAGGCGGGGATCCAAGAGACCCAGTACTTC. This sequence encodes CASSPEAGIQETQYF. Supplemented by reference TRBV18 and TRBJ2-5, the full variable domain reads NAGVMQNPRHLVRRRGQEARLRCSPMKGHSHVYWYRQLPEEGLKFMVYLQKENIIDESGMPKERFSAEFPKEGPSILRIQQVVRGDSAAYFCASSPEAGIQETQYFGPGTRLLVL.

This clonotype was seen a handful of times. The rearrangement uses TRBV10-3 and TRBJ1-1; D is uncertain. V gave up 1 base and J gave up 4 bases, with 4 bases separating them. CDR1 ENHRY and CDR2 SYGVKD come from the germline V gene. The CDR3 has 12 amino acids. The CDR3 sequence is CAISEWSTEAFF. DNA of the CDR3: TGTGCCATCAGTGAGTGGAGCACTGAAGCTTTCTTT.

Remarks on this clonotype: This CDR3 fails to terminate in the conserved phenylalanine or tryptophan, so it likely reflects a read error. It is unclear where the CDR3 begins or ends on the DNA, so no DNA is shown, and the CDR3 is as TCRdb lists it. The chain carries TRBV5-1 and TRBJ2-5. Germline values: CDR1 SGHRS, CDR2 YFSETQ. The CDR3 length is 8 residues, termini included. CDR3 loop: CASSLAPT.

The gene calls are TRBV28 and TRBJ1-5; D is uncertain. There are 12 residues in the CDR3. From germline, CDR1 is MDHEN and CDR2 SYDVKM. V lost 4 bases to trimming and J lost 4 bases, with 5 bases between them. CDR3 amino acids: CASSSLNQPQHF. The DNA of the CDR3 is TGTGCCAGCAGTTCACTAAATCAGCCCCAGCATTTT.

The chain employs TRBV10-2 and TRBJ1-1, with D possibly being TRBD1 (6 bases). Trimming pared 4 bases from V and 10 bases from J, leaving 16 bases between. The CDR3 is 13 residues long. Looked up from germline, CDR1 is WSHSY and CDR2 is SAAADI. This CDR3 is CASSGTRGGGAFF. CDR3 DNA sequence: TGCGCCAGCAGTGGAACCAGGGGTGGGGGAGCTTTCTTT.

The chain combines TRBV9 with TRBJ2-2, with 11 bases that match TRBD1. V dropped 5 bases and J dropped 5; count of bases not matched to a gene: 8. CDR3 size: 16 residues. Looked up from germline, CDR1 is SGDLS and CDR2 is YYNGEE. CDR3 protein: CASSARTGGATGELFF. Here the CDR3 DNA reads TGTGCCAGCAGTGCTAGGACAGGGGGCGCGACCGGGGAGCTGTTTTTT.

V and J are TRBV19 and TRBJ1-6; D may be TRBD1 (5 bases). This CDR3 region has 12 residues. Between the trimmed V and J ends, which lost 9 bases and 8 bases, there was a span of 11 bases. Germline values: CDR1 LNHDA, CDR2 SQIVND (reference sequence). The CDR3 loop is CASVDSHSPLHF. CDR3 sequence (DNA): TGTGCCAGCGTCGACAGTCATTCACCCCTCCACTTT.

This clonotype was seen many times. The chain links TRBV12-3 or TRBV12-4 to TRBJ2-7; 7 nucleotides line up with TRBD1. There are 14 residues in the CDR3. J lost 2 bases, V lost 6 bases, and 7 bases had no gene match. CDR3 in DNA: TGTGCCAGCAGCAAGACAGGGAAGGCCTACGAGCAGTACTTC. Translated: CASSKTGKAYEQYF.

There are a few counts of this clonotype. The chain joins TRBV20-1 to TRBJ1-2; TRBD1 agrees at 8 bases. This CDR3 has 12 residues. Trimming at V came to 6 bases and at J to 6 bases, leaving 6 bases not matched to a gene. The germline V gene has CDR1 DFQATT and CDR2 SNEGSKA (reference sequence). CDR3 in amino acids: CSATKGQDGYTF. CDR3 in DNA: TGCAGTGCCACAAAGGGACAGGATGGCTACACCTTC.

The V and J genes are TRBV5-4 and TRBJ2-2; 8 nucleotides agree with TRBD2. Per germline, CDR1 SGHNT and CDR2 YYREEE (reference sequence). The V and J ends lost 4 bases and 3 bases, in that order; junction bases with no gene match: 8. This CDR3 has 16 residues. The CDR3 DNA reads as TGTGCCAGCAGCCCCGGACTAGCAGGGGACACCGGGGAGCTGTTTTTT. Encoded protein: CASSPGLAGDTGELFF. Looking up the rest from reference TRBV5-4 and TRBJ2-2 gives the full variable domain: ETGVTQSPTHLIKTRGQQVTLRCSSQSGHNTVSWYQQALGQGPQFIFQYYREEENGRGNFPPRFSGLQFPNYSSELNVNALELDDSALYLCASSPGLAGDTGELFFGEGSRLTVL.

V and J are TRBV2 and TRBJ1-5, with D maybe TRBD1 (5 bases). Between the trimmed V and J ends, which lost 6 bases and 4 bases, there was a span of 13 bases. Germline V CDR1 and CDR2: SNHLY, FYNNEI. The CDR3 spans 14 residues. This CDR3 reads CASSMGRVNQPQHF. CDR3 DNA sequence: TGTGCCAGCAGCATGGGCAGGGTGAATCAGCCCCAGCATTTT.